This T cell receptor (beta chain) comes out of a study of T cell changes during pregnancy in multiple sclerosis. Sequencing was performed with immunoSEQ multiplex PCR; in TCRdb, only in-frame clones are kept and a portion is missing. The profile covers around 62,000 clones, with approximately 93% appearing a single time and approximately 3.8% taken by the ten largest. CDR1 and CDR2 (germline): LNHDA, SQIVND (reference sequence). The V end lost 7 bases, the J end lost 1 base, and 7 bases lay between the germline ends. This CDR3 has 12 residues. The V call is TRBV19, the J call TRBJ1-1, with D uncertain. The receptor's source is a female donor with multiple sclerosis, enrolled in a pregnancy study. The input for sequencing was CD8+ T cells from peripheral blood mononuclear cells, taken in the second trimester of pregnancy. In nucleotides, the CDR3 is TGTGCCAGTATGGGAGAGAACACTGAAGCTTTCTTT. Its translation is CASMGENTEAFF.